This T cell receptor beta chain originates from a study of glioma-infiltrating T cells after dendritic cell vaccination. Study as a whole: Treatment, given 2003 to 2012, was autologous tumor lysate-pulsed dendritic cell vaccination.

Here immunoSEQ multiplex PCR was the method, and the copy in TCRdb shows in-frame clones only, minus some. This sample has about 73,000 clones, with over 70% found just once. This CDR3 has 16 amino acids. In germline, CDR1 is SQVTM, CDR2 ANQGSEA. V shed 7 bases and J shed 5 bases, with 24 bases lying between them. J is TRBJ2-1 and V is TRBV29-1; D might be TRBD1 (7 bases). This TCR was recovered from a human donor with glioblastoma. Sequenced here: blood, sampled before dendritic cell vaccination. In DNA, the CDR3 is TGCAGCGCCGAGGGGGCGGAGGGCCCTTGGGACAATGAGCAGTTCTTC. Protein: CSAEGAEGPWDNEQFF.